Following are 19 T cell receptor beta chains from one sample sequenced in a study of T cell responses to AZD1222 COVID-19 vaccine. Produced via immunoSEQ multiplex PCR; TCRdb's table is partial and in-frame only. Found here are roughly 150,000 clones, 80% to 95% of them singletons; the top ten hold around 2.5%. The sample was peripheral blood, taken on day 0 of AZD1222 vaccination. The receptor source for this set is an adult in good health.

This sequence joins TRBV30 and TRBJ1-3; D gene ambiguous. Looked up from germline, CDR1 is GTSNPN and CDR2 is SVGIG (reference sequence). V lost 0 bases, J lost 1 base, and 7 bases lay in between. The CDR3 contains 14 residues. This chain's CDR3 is CAWSVLGSGNTIYF. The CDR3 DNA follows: TGTGCCTGGAGTGTACTGGGTTCTGGAAACACCATATATTTT.

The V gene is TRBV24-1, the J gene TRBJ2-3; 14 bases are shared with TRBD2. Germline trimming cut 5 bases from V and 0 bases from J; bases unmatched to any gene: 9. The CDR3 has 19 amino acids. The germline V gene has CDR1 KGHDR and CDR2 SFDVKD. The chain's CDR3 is CATSARAGTSGGSTDTQYF. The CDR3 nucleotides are TGTGCCACCAGTGCCCGGGCCGGGACTAGCGGGGGAAGCACAGATACGCAGTATTTT.

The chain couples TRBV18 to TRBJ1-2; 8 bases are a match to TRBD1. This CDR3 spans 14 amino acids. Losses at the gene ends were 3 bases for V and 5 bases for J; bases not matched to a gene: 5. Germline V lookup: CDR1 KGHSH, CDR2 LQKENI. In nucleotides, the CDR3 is TGTGCCAGCTCACCGGACAGGGAATATTATGGCTACACCTTC. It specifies CASSPDREYYGYTF. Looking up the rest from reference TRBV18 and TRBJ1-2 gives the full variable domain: NAGVMQNPRHLVRRRGQEARLRCSPMKGHSHVYWYRQLPEEGLKFMVYLQKENIIDESGMPKERFSAEFPKEGPSILRIQQVVRGDSAAYFCASSPDREYYGYTFGSGTRLTVV.

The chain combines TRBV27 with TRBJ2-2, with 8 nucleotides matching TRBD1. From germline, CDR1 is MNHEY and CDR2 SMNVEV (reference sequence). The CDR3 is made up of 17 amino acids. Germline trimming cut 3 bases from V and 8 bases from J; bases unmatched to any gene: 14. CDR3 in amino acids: CASSLEDGQGLGGELFF. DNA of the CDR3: TGTGCCAGCAGTTTGGAGGACGGACAGGGCTTAGGGGGGGAGCTGTTTTTT.

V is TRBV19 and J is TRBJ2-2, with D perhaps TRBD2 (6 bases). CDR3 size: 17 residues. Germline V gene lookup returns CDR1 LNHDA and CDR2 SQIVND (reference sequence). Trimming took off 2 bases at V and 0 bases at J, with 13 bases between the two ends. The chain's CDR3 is CASSIWRAEANTGELFF. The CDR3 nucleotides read TGTGCCAGTAGTATATGGAGGGCGGAGGCGAACACCGGGGAGCTGTTTTTT.

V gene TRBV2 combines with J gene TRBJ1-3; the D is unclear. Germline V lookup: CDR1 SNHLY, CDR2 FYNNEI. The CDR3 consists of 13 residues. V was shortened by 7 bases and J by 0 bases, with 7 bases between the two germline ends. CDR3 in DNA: TGTGCCAGCAAATGGAACTCTGGAAACACCATATATTTT. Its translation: CASKWNSGNTIYF.

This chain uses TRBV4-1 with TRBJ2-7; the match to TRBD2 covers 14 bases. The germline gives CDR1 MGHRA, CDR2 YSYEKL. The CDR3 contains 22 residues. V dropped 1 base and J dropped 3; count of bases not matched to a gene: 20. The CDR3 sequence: CASSQAGTSGSEVVYWDYEQYF. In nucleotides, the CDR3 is TGCGCCAGCAGCCAAGCGGGGACTAGCGGGAGTGAGGTCGTTTATTGGGACTACGAGCAGTACTTC.

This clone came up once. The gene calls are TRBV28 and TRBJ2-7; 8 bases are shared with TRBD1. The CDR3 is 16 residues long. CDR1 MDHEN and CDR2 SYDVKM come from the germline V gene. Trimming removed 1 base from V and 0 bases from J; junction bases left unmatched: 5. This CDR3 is CASSLSGGTGSYEQYF. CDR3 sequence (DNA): TGTGCCAGCAGTTTATCCGGCGGGACAGGCTCCTACGAGCAGTACTTC.

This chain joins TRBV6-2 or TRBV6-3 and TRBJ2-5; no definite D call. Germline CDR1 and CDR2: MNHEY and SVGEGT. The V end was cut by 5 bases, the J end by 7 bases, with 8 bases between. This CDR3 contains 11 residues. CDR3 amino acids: CASSQGGTQYF. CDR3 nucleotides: TGTGCCAGCAGTCAAGGTGGGACCCAGTACTTC.

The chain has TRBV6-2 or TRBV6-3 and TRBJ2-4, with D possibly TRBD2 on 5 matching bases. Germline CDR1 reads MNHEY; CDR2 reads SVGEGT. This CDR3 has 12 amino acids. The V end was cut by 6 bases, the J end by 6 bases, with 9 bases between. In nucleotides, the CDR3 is TGTGCCAGCAGCCCACTAGGAAACATTCAGTACTTC. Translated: CASSPLGNIQYF.

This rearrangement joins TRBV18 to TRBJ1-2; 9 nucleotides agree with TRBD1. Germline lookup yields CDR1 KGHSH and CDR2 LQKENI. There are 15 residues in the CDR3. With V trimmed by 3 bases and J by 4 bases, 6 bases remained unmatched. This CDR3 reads CASSPTGQGAYGYTF. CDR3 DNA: TGTGCCAGCTCACCGACGGGACAGGGAGCCTATGGCTACACCTTC.

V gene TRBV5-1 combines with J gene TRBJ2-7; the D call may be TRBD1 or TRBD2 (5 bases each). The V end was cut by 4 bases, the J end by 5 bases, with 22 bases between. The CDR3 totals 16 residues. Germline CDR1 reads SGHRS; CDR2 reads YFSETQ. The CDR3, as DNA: TGCGCCAGCAGCCCTACTATACCGGAGAGGGGCCACGAGCAGTACTTC. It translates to CASSPTIPERGHEQYF.

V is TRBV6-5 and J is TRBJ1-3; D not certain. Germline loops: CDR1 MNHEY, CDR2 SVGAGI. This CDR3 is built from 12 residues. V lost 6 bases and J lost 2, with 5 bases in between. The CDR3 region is CASRETGNTIYF. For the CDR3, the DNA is TGTGCCAGCAGGGAGACTGGAAACACCATATATTTT.

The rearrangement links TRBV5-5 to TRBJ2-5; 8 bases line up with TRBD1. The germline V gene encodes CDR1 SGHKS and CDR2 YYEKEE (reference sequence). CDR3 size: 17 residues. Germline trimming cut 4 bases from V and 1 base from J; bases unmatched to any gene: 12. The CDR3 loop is CASSPLSGGAFQETQYF. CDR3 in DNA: TGTGCCAGCAGCCCCCTTTCAGGGGGCGCTTTCCAAGAGACCCAGTACTTC.

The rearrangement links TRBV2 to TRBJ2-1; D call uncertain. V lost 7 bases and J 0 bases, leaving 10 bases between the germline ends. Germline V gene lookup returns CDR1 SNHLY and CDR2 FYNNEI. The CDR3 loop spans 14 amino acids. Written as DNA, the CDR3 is TGTGCCAGCAACCTAGGTGGCTCCTACAATGAGCAGTTCTTC. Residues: CASNLGGSYNEQFF.

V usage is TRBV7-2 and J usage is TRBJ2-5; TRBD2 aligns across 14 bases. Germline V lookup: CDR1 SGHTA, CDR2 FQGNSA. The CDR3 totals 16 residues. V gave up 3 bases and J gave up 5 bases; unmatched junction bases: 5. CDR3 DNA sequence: TGTGCCAGCAGCTTCAGGACTAGCGGGGGGAGGGAGACCCAGTACTTC. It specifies CASSFRTSGGRETQYF. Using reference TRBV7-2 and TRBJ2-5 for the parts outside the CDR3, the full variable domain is GAGVSQSPSNKVTEKGKDVELRCDPISGHTALYWYRQSLGQGLEFLIYFQGNSAPDKSGLPSDRFSAERTGGSVSTLTIQRTQQEDSAVYLCASSFRTSGGRETQYFGPGTRLLVL.

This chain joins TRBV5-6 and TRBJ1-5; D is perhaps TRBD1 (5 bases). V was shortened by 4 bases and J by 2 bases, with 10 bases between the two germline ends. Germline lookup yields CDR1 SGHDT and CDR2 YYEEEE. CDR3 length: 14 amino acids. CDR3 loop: CASSHGTRNQPQHF. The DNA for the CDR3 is TGTGCCAGCAGCCACGGGACTCGCAATCAGCCCCAGCATTTT.

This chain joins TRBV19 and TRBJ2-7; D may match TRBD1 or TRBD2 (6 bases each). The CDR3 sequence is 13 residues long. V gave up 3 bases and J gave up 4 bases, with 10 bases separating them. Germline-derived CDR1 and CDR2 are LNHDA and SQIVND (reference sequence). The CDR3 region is CASSIGGGYEQYF. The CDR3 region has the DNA TGTGCCAGTAGTATTGGAGGGGGTTACGAGCAGTACTTC.

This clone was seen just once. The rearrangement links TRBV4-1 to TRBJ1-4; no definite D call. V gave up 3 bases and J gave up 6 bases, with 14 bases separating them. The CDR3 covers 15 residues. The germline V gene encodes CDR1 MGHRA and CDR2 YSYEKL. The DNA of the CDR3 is TGCGCCAGCAGCCATATACTAGGTCCCCATGAAAAACTGTTTTTT. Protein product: CASSHILGPHEKLFF.